The T cell receptor (beta chain) under discussion was sequenced for a study of CD8 T cells in ankylosing spondylitis. Quantitative 5'-RACE was performed with molecular barcodes, and it yielded the TCR beta libraries. A single record per CDR3 protein comes from TCRdb applying MiXCR to the 5' RACE reads. The sample shows 750,000 to 850,000 distinct CDR3 sequences, 12% of them seen only once. The V gene end was trimmed by 3 bases and the J gene end by 6 bases; junction bases not matched to a gene: 7. From germline, CDR1 is MNHEY and CDR2 SMNVEV (reference sequence). The CDR3 has 16 residues. Regarding the study as a whole: For ankylosing spondylitis blood, a TCR beta motif of eight or nine highly homologous variants appeared characteristic. Certain motif variants had earlier appeared in reactive arthritis synovial fluid and blood. Disease-linked clones bore a CD8+ phenotype, appearing relatively rarely in peripheral blood.

This clonotype has more than one count but fewer than ten. What it binds is unknown. The TCR originated in a male donor with ankylosing spondylitis. V is TRBV27 and J is TRBJ1-6; TRBD1 matches at 8 bases. Sample: blood, either unsorted or a sorted T cell fraction (not recorded which). DNA for the CDR3: TGTGCCAGCAGTTTTGACGACAGGGGCAGTAATTCACCCCTCCACTTT. Amino acids: CASSFDDRGSNSPLHF.